The sequence of this T cell receptor (beta chain) was determined in a study of CXCR3-negative and CXCR3-positive naive CD8 T cells (dated by TCRdb to the late 2010s). About the investigation overall: About 135 million TRB reads were obtained in total, roughly 1.5 +/- 0.3 million reads per library. Naive subsets from about five donors and memory cells from 3 donors were included in the TRBV-TRBJ cluster analysis. The diversity and physicochemical repertoire analyses included more than nine donors pooled from two independent experiments. General conclusions and limits of the study: Comparably high repertoire diversity was found in both naive subsets, whereas much lower repertoire diversity was found in memory CD8+ T cells. Because CXCR3 expression was partially decreased after cryopreservation, freshly isolated PBMCs were used for most assays. Compared with CXCR3-negative naive cells, CXCR3-positive naive cells had TRB CDR3s with higher hydrophobicity (lower Kidera factor 4), lower energy, and higher strength and volume indices. Similar TRBV-TRBJ usage was shown by naive CXCR3-negative and CXCR3-positive cells from the same donor, whereas distinct patterns were shown by memory cells. Because surface CD5, which has been linked to self-reactivity in mice, was comparable between naive subsets, TCR interaction strength was also inferred from TRB CDR3 physicochemical properties.

TCRdb lists the instrument as NextSeq 550. The Human TCR Profiling Kit (MiLaboratory) was used to make UMI-labeled 5' RACE TRB cDNA libraries. The full amount of extracted RNA was used for cDNA synthesis, and the full amount of resulting cDNA was used for PCR amplification. Libraries were prepared in parallel with an identical number of PCR cycles. The study's processing was this. About 53,000 +/- 10,000 unique UMI-labeled TRB cDNA molecules per library were extracted with MIGEC and MiXCR, with at least two reads per UMI required. On average, roughly 40,000 +/- 10,000 functional in-frame TRB CDR3 nucleotide clonotypes lacking stop codons were found per library. After downsampling to 5000 UMI-labeled TRB molecules per sample, diversity metrics such as normalized Shannon-Wiener and Chao1 were calculated in VDJtools. For the central five CDR3 residues, VDJtools calculated physicochemical properties weighted by clonotype size, namely interaction energy, strength, volume and Kidera factor 4. One entry per CDR3 protein sequence results from the TCRdb reprocessing of the reads, with DNA left out. V and J calls and clone size were set by TCRdb, not the authors. The table of this sample itemizes about 130,000 distinct CDR3 sequences. The top ten constitute 0.41% of the sample.

From the cysteine through the phenylalanine, the CDR3 covers 18 amino acids. The nucleotide record is missing. The germline V gene gives CDR1 as SGHTA and CDR2 as FQGNSA. A note on this clonotype: Its antigen remains undetermined.

Each CD8+ T cell subset was flow-sorted in triplicate, and 300,000 cells per subset were placed directly into RLT lysis buffer. To keep memory contaminants out, a stringent definition of naive CD8+ T cells was applied: CD45RO-CCR7+CD27+CD95-. Using standard density gradient centrifugation, peripheral blood mononuclear cells were isolated from buffy coats. A FACSAria III was used to flow-sort naive CD8+ T cells into CXCR3-negative and CXCR3-positive populations. Total RNA was extracted from sorted cells using an RNeasy Mini Kit. The chain couples TRBV7-2 to TRBJ2-7; TCRdb's D call, TRBD2, is unchecked because there is no DNA. The TCR was taken from a human donor in good health. Some clones in this sample may be carry-over from other donors' samples. The sample taken for sequencing was naive CXCR3+ CD8+ T cells from blood. In light of the paper, this sample's cell subset or site label describes: CD45RO-CCR7+CD27+CD95- naive CD8+ T cells expressing CXCR3 (TNR3+). The CDR3 here reads CASSFPGELAGAPYEQYF.